The entry below gives a single T cell receptor (beta chain) sequence along with its context. Its cognate antigen is unknown. CDR3 length: 11 amino acids. Germline V CDR1 and CDR2: SQVTM, ANQGSEA. Trimming left V 3 bases short and J 4 bases short, with 4 bases between. Time point indicated: week 5, during vaccination. In the vaccine, a single dose held 300 ug of the mutant IDH1 20-mer peptide, along with topical imiquimod. This entry belongs to a study of a mutant IDH1 vaccine in newly diagnosed glioma. The repertoire was sequenced with immunoSEQ multiplex PCR; TCRdb's copy has only in-frame clones and lacks some. The repertoire consists of 56,000 or so clones, with roughly 78% occurring once and the leading ten covering 1.8%.

This material consisted of PBMCs, taken from a glioma patient whose treatment included an IDH1 peptide vaccine. The chain couples TRBV29-1 to TRBJ2-1; D is unclear. This clonotype was sampled from a woman aged 40 to 49 with glioma. Written as DNA, the CDR3 is TGCAGCGTTGATGAGTACAATGAGCAGTTCTTC. Encoded protein: CSVDEYNEQFF.